Below are 8 T cell receptor beta chains sequenced from a single sample in a study of regulatory T cells in long-lasting Graves disease. To make TCR beta libraries, researchers used iRepertoire HTBI primers and Arm-PCR of CDR3 regions. TCRdb processed the multiplex PCR reads anew with MiXCR; each CDR3 protein has one entry. The profile shows about 450,000 distinct CDR3 sequences, about a sixth of them singletons. Indicated time point: newly diagnosed GD, antithyroid drugs for less than 3 months. With RNA extracted from PBMCs as input, the TCR library was made. The same data also contributed to another study, on T cells in Graves' hyperthyroidism and ophthalmopathy.

This sample comprised peripheral blood mononuclear cells (PBMCs), obtained at new diagnosis, from a patient treated with antithyroid drugs. Source of these receptors: a woman in her thirties with Graves disease.

The table lists this clonotype with many counts. The V and J genes are TRBV11-2 and TRBJ2-1; D uncertain. V was cut by 2 bases and J by 11 bases, with 7 bases left in between. The germline CDR1 and CDR2 sequences are SGHAT and FQNNGV. This CDR3 has 11 amino acids. CDR3 sequence reads: CASSLIAKQFF. The CDR3 bases are TGTGCCAGCAGCTTAATAGCTAAGCAGTTCTTC.

This clonotype was found many times. This chain joins TRBV10-1 and TRBJ2-3; TRBD2 matches at 9 bases. CDR1 and CDR2 from the germline V gene are WNHNN and SYGVQD (reference sequence). The CDR3 is 17 amino acids. V was pared by 5 bases and J by 4 bases, with 13 bases of the junction left unmatched. The CDR3 DNA is TGCGCCAGCAGTTTGGGGACTAGCTCTTTGATTCCAGATACGCAGTATTTT. This gives the protein CASSLGTSSLIPDTQYF.

Turning to this clonotype: At one end the junction does not follow the germline gene, possibly because of a read error. V and J are TRBV6-1 and TRBJ1-2; possible D gene TRBD1, 5 bases. The germline V gene has CDR1 MNHNS and CDR2 SASEGT. This CDR3 has 15 amino acids. DNA for the CDR3: TGTGCCAGCACCGACCGGGACGCCCTTAACTATGGCTGCACCTTC. This sequence encodes CASTDRDALNYGCTF.

About this clonotype: A single base separates this from a much larger clone, so it may be a read error. This chain uses TRBV2 with TRBJ2-3; D is possibly TRBD2 (5 bases). CDR1 is SNHLY, CDR2 FYNNEI, per germline. Trimming pared 5 bases from V and 10 bases from J, leaving 16 bases between. The CDR3 length is 13 residues. CDR3 sequence (DNA): TGTGCCAGCAGTAATAACTTAGAGGGTGCGCAGTATTTT. Amino acid sequence: CASSNNLEGAQYF.

This clonotype appeared once. A much larger clone differs from this one at a single base, so this may be a read error. The chain carries TRBV5-1 and TRBJ2-7; D is unresolved. Germline loops: CDR1 SGHRS, CDR2 YFSETQ. V lost 2 bases to trimming and J lost 7 bases, with 16 bases between them. The CDR3 covers 14 residues. The CDR3, as DNA: TGCGCCAGCAGCTTCTCCCCCCACAACAATGAGCAGTACTTC. Its protein is CASSFSPHNNEQYF.

This clonotype was detected only a few times. The chain recombines TRBV7-2 with TRBJ2-1; D remains ambiguous. The germline V gene has CDR1 SGHTA and CDR2 FQGNSA. The V end lost 4 bases, the J end lost 8 bases, and 12 bases lay between the germline ends. The CDR3 totals 13 residues. The DNA for the CDR3 is TGTGCCAGCAGCTCTCAACGGAGCGATGAGCAGTTCTTC. Translating gives CASSSQRSDEQFF.

This clonotype was counted only a few times. V gene TRBV20-1 combines with J gene TRBJ2-2; 13 nucleotides line up with TRBD2. The germline V gene has CDR1 DFQATT and CDR2 SNEGSKA (reference sequence). This CDR3 spans 15 amino acids. V trimming: 4 bases; J trimming: 7 bases; junction bases outside the gene matches: 6. CDR3: CSATTSGRAFGELFF. The CDR3 coding sequence is TGCAGTGCTACTACTAGCGGGAGGGCTTTCGGGGAGCTGTTTTTT.

The rearrangement links TRBV4-1 to TRBJ2-2; either TRBD1 or TRBD2 may supply D (6 bases each). Germline assignment: CDR1 MGHRA and CDR2 YSYEKL. This CDR3 contains 16 residues. V was clipped by 1 base and J by 5 bases, with 14 bases between them. DNA for the CDR3: TGCGCCAGCAGCCAAGCCGTTCGGGGGCGAACCGGGGAGCTGTTTTTT. Amino acid sequence: CASSQAVRGRTGELFF.